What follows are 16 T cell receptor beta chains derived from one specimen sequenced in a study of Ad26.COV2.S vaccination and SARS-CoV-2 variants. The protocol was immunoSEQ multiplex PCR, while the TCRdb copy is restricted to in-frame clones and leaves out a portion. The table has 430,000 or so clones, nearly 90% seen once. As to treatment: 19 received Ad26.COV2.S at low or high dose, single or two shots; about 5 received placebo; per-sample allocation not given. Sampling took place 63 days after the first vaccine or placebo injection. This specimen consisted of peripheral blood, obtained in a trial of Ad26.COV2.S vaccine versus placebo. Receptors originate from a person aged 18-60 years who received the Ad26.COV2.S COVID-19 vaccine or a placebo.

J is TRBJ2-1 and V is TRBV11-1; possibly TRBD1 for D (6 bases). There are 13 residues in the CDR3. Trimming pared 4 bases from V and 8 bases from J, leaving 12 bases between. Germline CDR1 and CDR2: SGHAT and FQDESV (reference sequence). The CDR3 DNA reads TGTGCCAGCAGCTCCACGCCAGGGGATGAGCAGTTCTTC. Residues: CASSSTPGDEQFF.

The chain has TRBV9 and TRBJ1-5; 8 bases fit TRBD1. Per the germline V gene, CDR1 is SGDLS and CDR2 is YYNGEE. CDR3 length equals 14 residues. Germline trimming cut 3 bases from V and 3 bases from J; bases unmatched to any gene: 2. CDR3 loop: CASSGGQDNQPQHF. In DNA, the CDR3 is TGTGCCAGCAGCGGGGGACAGGACAATCAGCCCCAGCATTTT.

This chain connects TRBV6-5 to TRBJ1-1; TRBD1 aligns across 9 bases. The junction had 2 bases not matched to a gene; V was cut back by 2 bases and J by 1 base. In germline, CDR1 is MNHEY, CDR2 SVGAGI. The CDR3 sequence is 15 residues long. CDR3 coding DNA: TGTGCCAGCAGTTACCAGGGACAGGGGAACACTGAAGCTTTCTTT. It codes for CASSYQGQGNTEAFF.

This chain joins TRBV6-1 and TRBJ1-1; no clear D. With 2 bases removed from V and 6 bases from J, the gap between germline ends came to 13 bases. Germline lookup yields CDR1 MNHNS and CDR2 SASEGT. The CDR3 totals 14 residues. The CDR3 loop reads CASSEQWVASEAFF. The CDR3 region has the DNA TGTGCCAGCAGTGAACAGTGGGTGGCCTCTGAAGCTTTCTTT.

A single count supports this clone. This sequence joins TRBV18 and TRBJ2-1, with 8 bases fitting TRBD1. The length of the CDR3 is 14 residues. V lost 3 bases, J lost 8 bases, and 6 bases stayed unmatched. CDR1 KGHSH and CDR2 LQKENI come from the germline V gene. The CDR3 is CASSPRTGWDEQFF. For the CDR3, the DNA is TGTGCCAGCTCACCGAGGACAGGGTGGGATGAGCAGTTCTTC.

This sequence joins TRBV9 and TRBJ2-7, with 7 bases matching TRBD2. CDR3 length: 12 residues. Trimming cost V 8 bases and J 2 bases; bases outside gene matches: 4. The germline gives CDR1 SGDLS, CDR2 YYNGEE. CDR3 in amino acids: CARTSRPYEQYV. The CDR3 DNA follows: TGTGCCAGGACTAGCAGGCCCTACGAGCAGTACGTC.

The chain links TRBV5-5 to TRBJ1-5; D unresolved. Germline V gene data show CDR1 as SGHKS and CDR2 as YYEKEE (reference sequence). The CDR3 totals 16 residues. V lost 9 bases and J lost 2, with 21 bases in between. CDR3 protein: CAIYIKGRLGNQPQHF. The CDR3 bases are TGTGCCATCTACATTAAGGGCCGTCTTGGCAATCAGCCCCAGCATTTT.

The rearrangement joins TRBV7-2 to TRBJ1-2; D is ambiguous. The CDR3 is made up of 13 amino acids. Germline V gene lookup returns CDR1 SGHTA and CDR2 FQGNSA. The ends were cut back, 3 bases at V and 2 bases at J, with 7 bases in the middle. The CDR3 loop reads CASSLLGNYGYTF. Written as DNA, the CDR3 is TGTGCCAGCAGCTTGCTGGGCAACTATGGCTACACCTTC.

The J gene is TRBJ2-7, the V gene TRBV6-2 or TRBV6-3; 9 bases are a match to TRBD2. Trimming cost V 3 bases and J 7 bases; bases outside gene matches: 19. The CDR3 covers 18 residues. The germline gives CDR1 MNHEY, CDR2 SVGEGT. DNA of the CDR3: TGTGCCAGCAGTTATGGGCCCAGAGTAGCGGGAGTGGCAGGAGAGCAGTACGTC. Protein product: CASSYGPRVAGVAGEQYV.

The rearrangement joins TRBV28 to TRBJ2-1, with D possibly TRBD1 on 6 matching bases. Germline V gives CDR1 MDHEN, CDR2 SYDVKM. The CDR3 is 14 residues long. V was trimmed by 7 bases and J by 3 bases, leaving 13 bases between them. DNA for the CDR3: TGTGCCAGCATCGTCGACAGGAACTACAATGAGCAGTTCTTC. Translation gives CASIVDRNYNEQFF. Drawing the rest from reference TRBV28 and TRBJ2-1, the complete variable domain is DVKVTQSSRYLVKRTGEKVFLECVQDMDHENMFWYRQDPGLGLRLIYFSYDVKMKEKGDIPEGYSVSREKKERFSLILESASTNQTSMYLCASIVDRNYNEQFFGPGTRLTVL.

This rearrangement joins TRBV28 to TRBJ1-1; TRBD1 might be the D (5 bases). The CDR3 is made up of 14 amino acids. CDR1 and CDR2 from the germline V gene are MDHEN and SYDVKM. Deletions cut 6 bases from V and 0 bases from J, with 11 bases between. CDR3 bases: TGTGCCAGCAGGTCCGGGACGATGAACACTGAAGCTTTCTTT. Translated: CASRSGTMNTEAFF.

Here the CDR3 reads CASSQGGAAKNIQYF. In DNA form, the CDR3 reads TGTGCCAGCTCCCAGGGAGGAGCAGCCAAAAACATTCAGTACTTC. This chain links TRBV18 with TRBJ2-4; weak D call: TRBD2 (6 bases). Trimming took off 6 bases at V and 0 bases at J, with 12 bases between the two ends. CDR1 and CDR2 from the germline V gene are KGHSH and LQKENI. The CDR3 totals 15 residues.

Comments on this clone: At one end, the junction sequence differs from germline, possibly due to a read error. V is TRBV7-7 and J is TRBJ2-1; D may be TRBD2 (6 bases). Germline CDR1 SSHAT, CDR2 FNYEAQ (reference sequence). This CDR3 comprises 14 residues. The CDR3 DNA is TGTGCTAGCAGCCCGGTGGGGGGAGTCTATGAGCAGTTCTTC. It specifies CASSPVGGVYEQFF.

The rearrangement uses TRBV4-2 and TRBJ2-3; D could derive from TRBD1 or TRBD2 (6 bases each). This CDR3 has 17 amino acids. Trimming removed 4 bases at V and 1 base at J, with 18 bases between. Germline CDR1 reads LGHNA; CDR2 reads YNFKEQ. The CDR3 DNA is TGTGCCAGCAGCCCGATAGGGGGGTCATCTGGCACAGATACGCAGTATTTT. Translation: CASSPIGGSSGTDTQYF.

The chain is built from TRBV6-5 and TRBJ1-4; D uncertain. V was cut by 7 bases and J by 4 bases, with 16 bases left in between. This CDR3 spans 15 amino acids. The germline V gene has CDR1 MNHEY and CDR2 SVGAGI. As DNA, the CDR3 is TGTGCCAGCAACCCCCGAGGAATTCATAATGAAAAACTGTTTTTT. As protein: CASNPRGIHNEKLFF.

Here the CDR3 reads CASSQDLGLQREKLFF. CDR3 DNA sequence: TGCGCCAGCAGCCAAGATTTAGGACTACAAAGGGAAAAACTGTTTTTT. The chain recombines TRBV4-1 with TRBJ1-4; D uncertain. Between the trimmed V and J ends, which lost 0 bases and 8 bases, there was a span of 16 bases. This CDR3 spans 16 amino acids. From germline, CDR1 is MGHRA and CDR2 YSYEKL.